One sample yielded the 2 T cell receptor beta chains listed below, sequenced in a study of T cell clonotyping in hematopoietic cell transplantation. Assay: immunoSEQ multiplex PCR; the TCRdb copy retains only in-frame clones and omits some. The sample lists some 13,000 clones; 90% were seen once. The sequenced sample consisted of peripheral blood mononuclear cells. The receptors come from a man younger than 45 in good health. Some clones in this sample may be carry-over from other donors' samples.

The rearrangement links TRBV5-1 to TRBJ2-1; D gene ambiguous. Trimming removed 4 bases at V and 5 bases at J, with 7 bases between. The CDR3 is 12 amino acids. Germline-derived CDR1 and CDR2 are SGHRS and YFSETQ. This CDR3 reads CASSIKNNEQFF. CDR3 bases: TGCGCCAGCAGCATCAAAAACAATGAGCAGTTCTTC.

This chain links TRBV9 with TRBJ2-2; D remains unclear. There are 15 residues in the CDR3. The germline V gene encodes CDR1 SGDLS and CDR2 YYNGEE. V was trimmed by 6 bases and J by 7 bases, leaving 19 bases between them. CDR3 coding DNA: TGTGCCAGCACCCAAGACGGATCTCTGGTCGGGGAGCTGTTTTTT. Protein: CASTQDGSLVGELFF.